The 27 T cell receptor beta chains below come from one sample, sequenced in a study of shared clonotypes between healthy human individuals. Using immunoSEQ multiplex PCR, the repertoire was profiled, and TCRdb retains in-frame clones only, with some absent. This sample has 2 million to 3 million clones, with just over 90% found just once. Material for sequencing was naive CD4+ T cells sorted from blood. Subset here: CD45RA+ positively selected. The receptors come from a man aged 18 to 29 in good health.

The V gene is TRBV9, the J gene TRBJ1-4; 8 bases agree with TRBD1. CDR1 is SGDLS and CDR2 is YYNGEE in the germline V gene. V lost 3 bases, J lost 5 bases, and 9 bases stayed unmatched. The CDR3 spans 16 residues. CDR3 protein: CASSANRDRRNEKLFF. The CDR3 nucleotides read TGTGCCAGCAGCGCGAACCGGGACAGGAGGAATGAAAAACTGTTTTTT.

The chain has TRBV18 and TRBJ2-5; the D gene is possibly TRBD1 (6 bases). The J call is uncertain, as TRBJ2-7 better fits the DNA end. Looked up from germline, CDR1 is KGHSH and CDR2 is LQKENI. This CDR3 spans 14 amino acids. CDR3 region: CASSPFRGNYEQYF. CDR3 DNA sequence: TGTGCCAGCTCACCATTCAGGGGAAACTACGAGCAGTACTTC.

The chain joins TRBV11-2 to TRBJ2-1, with 10 bases lining up with TRBD2. The germline gives CDR1 SGHAT, CDR2 FQNNGV. J gave up 9 bases and V 4 bases, and 6 bases lay outside the gene matches. The CDR3 is 14 amino acids. This CDR3 is CASSSSGSSGEQFF. CDR3 nucleotides: TGTGCCAGCAGCTCTAGCGGGAGTTCAGGTGAGCAGTTCTTC.

This clone has only one observation. The chain carries TRBV6-5 and TRBJ1-1, with no clear D. V lost 4 bases and J 5 bases, leaving 11 bases between the germline ends. CDR3 size: 13 residues. Germline CDR1 is MNHEY and CDR2 is SVGAGI. This CDR3 reads CASSSYSGTEAFF. The CDR3 coding sequence is TGTGCCAGCAGTTCCTACTCGGGTACTGAAGCTTTCTTT.

The chain has TRBV18 and TRBJ2-2; D remains unclear. CDR1 KGHSH and CDR2 LQKENI come from the germline V gene. The CDR3 is 13 amino acids. V lost 5 bases to trimming and J lost 3 bases, with 7 bases between them. The CDR3 is CASSSTYTGELFF. The CDR3 DNA is TGTGCCAGCTCATCGACTTACACCGGGGAGCTGTTTTTT.

The V gene is TRBV5-1, the J gene TRBJ1-3; 11 bases line up with TRBD1. Germline V gene sequence: CDR1 SGHRS, CDR2 YFSETQ. This CDR3 is built from 21 residues. V trimming: 1 base; J trimming: 1 base; junction bases outside the gene matches: 16. The CDR3 reads CASSLNERSYGQGASGNTIYF. The CDR3 region has the DNA TGCGCCAGCAGCTTGAATGAACGATCCTATGGACAGGGGGCATCTGGAAACACCATATATTTT.

The chain is built from TRBV28 and TRBJ2-7; D not resolved. The CDR3 loop spans 13 amino acids. The V end lost 3 bases, the J end lost 5 bases, and 11 bases lay between the germline ends. Per the germline V gene, CDR1 is MDHEN and CDR2 is SYDVKM. The DNA of the CDR3 is TGTGCCAGCAGTTTGAGGATCCCCAACGAGCAGTACTTC. Its protein is CASSLRIPNEQYF.

V gene TRBV2 combines with J gene TRBJ2-7; 7 bases are a match to TRBD1. J lost 5 bases, V lost 7 bases, and 11 bases had no gene match. There are 14 residues in the CDR3. The germline CDR1 and CDR2 sequences are SNHLY and FYNNEI. The chain's CDR3 is CASTPQTGFHEQYF. In DNA form, the CDR3 reads TGTGCCAGCACCCCTCAGACAGGGTTCCACGAGCAGTACTTC.

With regard to this clone: Different DNA sequences within this sample yield the same CDR3. The rearrangement links TRBV18 to TRBJ2-3, with D maybe TRBD2 (6 bases). Germline lookup yields CDR1 KGHSH and CDR2 LQKENI. The ends were cut back, 0 bases at V and 1 base at J, with 11 bases in the middle. The CDR3 extends over 16 amino acids. The CDR3 is CASSPPGWEGTDTQYF. The CDR3 DNA is TGTGCCAGCTCACCACCGGGGTGGGAGGGCACAGATACGCAGTATTTT.

This clone was seen only once. The V call is TRBV9, the J call TRBJ2-2, with D perhaps TRBD2 (6 bases). Trimming took off 5 bases at V and 6 bases at J, with 29 bases between the two ends. The CDR3 sequence is 19 residues long. From germline, CDR1 is SGDLS and CDR2 YYNGEE. Here the CDR3 reads CASSGPKVGDGSDAGELFF. The DNA for the CDR3 is TGTGCCAGCAGTGGGCCAAAGGTCGGCGACGGGAGTGATGCCGGGGAGCTGTTTTTT.

V and J are TRBV29-1 and TRBJ2-5, with unresolved D. V was clipped by 5 bases and J by 7 bases, with 17 bases between them. This CDR3 region has 13 residues. Germline CDR1 and CDR2: SQVTM and ANQGSEA. For the CDR3, the DNA is TGCAGCGTTCGGCCCTCTGCCTGGGGGACCCAGTACTTC. The encoded protein is CSVRPSAWGTQYF. Using reference TRBV29-1 and TRBJ2-5 for the parts outside the CDR3, the full variable domain is SAVISQKPSRDICQRGTSLTIQCQVDSQVTMMFWYRQQPGQSLTLIATANQGSEATYESGFVIDKFPISRPNLTFSTLTVSNMSPEDSSIYLCSVRPSAWGTQYFGPGTRLLVL.

The rearrangement uses TRBV6-1 and TRBJ1-5; D remains unclear. This CDR3 spans 17 amino acids. Germline values: CDR1 MNHNS, CDR2 SASEGT. With 2 bases removed from V and 3 bases from J, the gap between germline ends came to 17 bases. Written as DNA, the CDR3 is TGTGCCAGCAGTGAAATTAAGCGAGTGGACTACAATCAGCCCCAGCATTTT. It yields the protein CASSEIKRVDYNQPQHF.

The gene calls are TRBV27 and TRBJ2-2; a possible D gene is TRBD1 (6 bases). The CDR3 covers 17 residues. V dropped 2 bases and J dropped 3 bases, with 16 bases sitting between them. CDR1 MNHEY and CDR2 SMNVEV come from the germline V gene (reference sequence). CDR3: CASSLGVGTRYTGELFF. CDR3 nucleotides: TGTGCCAGCAGTTTAGGTGTCGGGACACGGTACACCGGGGAGCTGTTTTTT.

The V and J genes are TRBV11-2 and TRBJ1-3; a possible D gene is TRBD1 (5 bases). The CDR3 contains 16 residues. Germline V gives CDR1 SGHAT, CDR2 FQNNGV. V was clipped by 2 bases and J by 0 bases, with 11 bases between them. The CDR3 loop is CASSLLAGSSGNTIYF. In nucleotides, the CDR3 is TGTGCCAGCAGCTTACTTGCAGGGAGCTCTGGAAACACCATATATTTT.

This chain uses TRBV10-3 with TRBJ1-5, with a weak D call TRBD1 (5 bases). Looked up from germline, CDR1 is ENHRY and CDR2 is SYGVKD. The V end lost 2 bases, the J end lost 2 bases, and 13 bases lay between the germline ends. CDR3 length equals 16 residues. In DNA, the CDR3 is TGTGCCATCAGTGAGGGAGGGGAGGTGCGCAATCAGCCCCAGCATTTT. It is translated as CAISEGGEVRNQPQHF.

This clone was picked up one time. The rearrangement links TRBV5-1 to TRBJ1-4; D is unresolved. V was trimmed by 5 bases and J by 3 bases, leaving 17 bases between them. Per the germline V gene, CDR1 is SGHRS and CDR2 is YFSETQ. The CDR3 sequence is 16 residues long. The CDR3 coding sequence is TGCGCCAGCAGTCCCGGCCCGGCTCTTCCTAATGAAAAACTGTTTTTT. Its translation: CASSPGPALPNEKLFF. Full variable domain (remainder filled in from reference TRBV5-1 and TRBJ1-4): KAGVTQTPRYLIKTRGQQVTLSCSPISGHRSVSWYQQTPGQGLQFLFEYFSETQRNKGNFPGRFSGRQFSNSRSEMNVSTLELGDSALYLCASSPGPALPNEKLFFGSGTQLSVL.

The V call is TRBV19, the J call TRBJ2-5; the D gene is possibly TRBD1 (6 bases). The CDR3 extends over 16 amino acids. Trimming stripped 3 bases from V and 2 bases from J, with 16 bases between. Germline V gives CDR1 LNHDA, CDR2 SQIVND (reference sequence). The DNA of the CDR3 is TGTGCCAGTAGTATTACAGGAAGCAGGGGACAAGAGACCCAGTACTTC. Amino acid sequence: CASSITGSRGQETQYF.

The chain recombines TRBV5-1 with TRBJ2-1, with D possibly called TRBD1 or TRBD2 (5 bases each). Between the trimmed V and J ends, which lost 0 bases and 6 bases, there was a span of 16 bases. This CDR3 comprises 16 residues. The germline V gene encodes CDR1 SGHRS and CDR2 YFSETQ. CDR3 sequence (DNA): TGCGCCAGCAGCTTGGGTGGGGGTAACTTGGCCAATGAGCAGTTCTTC. It yields the protein CASSLGGGNLANEQFF.

Points on this clone: Other DNA sequences of this sample code for an identical CDR3. The chain has TRBV10-1 and TRBJ2-7, with D perhaps TRBD1 or TRBD2 (5 bases each). The CDR3 sequence is 14 residues long. Trimming removed 3 bases at V and 0 bases at J, with 9 bases between. Germline CDR1 WNHNN, CDR2 SYGVQD (reference sequence). The CDR3 sequence: CASSESGTSYEQYF. The CDR3 nucleotides read TGCGCCAGCAGTGAATCCGGGACCTCCTACGAGCAGTACTTC.

This rearrangement joins TRBV6-6 to TRBJ2-5; D call uncertain. CDR1 MNHNY and CDR2 SVGAGI come from the germline V gene (reference sequence). V dropped 8 bases and J dropped 1 base, with 5 bases sitting between them. CDR3 length: 11 amino acids. The CDR3 is CASGTQETQYF. CDR3 coding DNA: TGTGCCAGCGGCACCCAAGAGACCCAGTACTTC.

The DNA of the CDR3 is TGTGCCAGCAGCTTGGACACTAGCGGGAGGGGGACCCAAGAGACCCAGTACTTC. It is translated as CASSLDTSGRGTQETQYF. The chain joins TRBV5-4 to TRBJ2-5, with 13 bases matching TRBD2. After removal of 0 bases from V and 1 base from J, the junction contained 6 bases not matched to a gene. Germline CDR1 reads SGHNT; CDR2 reads YYREEE (reference sequence). The CDR3 contains 18 residues.

This chain links TRBV6-6 with TRBJ1-4; D is possibly TRBD1 (6 bases). The V and J ends lost 4 bases and 7 bases respectively, with 16 bases between them. CDR3 length equals 15 residues. The germline CDR1 and CDR2 sequences are MNHNY and SVGAGI (reference sequence). The CDR3 DNA reads as TGTGCCAGCAGTTCTCACAGGGACGTCCCTGAAAAACTGTTTTTT. Its translation is CASSSHRDVPEKLFF.

The J gene is TRBJ2-3, the V gene TRBV7-2, with D maybe TRBD1 (6 bases). CDR1 is SGHTA, CDR2 FQGNSA, per germline. V was clipped by 4 bases and J by 6 bases, with 17 bases between them. CDR3 length equals 15 residues. CDR3 sequence reads: CASSYRQDGADTQYF. CDR3 nucleotide sequence: TGTGCCAGCAGCTATCGACAGGATGGGGCGGATACGCAGTATTTT.

The chain is built from TRBV4-1 and TRBJ1-4; tentatively, D is TRBD1 (5 bases). The CDR3 runs 16 residues. The V end lost 4 bases, the J end lost 4 bases, and 16 bases lay between the germline ends. Germline V gene sequence: CDR1 MGHRA, CDR2 YSYEKL. CDR3 protein: CASSPPLIGGNEKLFF. The CDR3 DNA is TGCGCCAGCAGCCCGCCCCTGATTGGGGGTAATGAAAAACTGTTTTTT.

The chain is built from TRBV6-6 and TRBJ2-7, with 7 bases lining up with TRBD1. The CDR3 runs to 14 residues. V dropped 8 bases and J dropped 0; count of bases not matched to a gene: 7. Germline CDR1 and CDR2: MNHNY and SVGAGI (reference sequence). The CDR3 is CASCLTGISYEQYF. The CDR3 DNA is TGTGCCAGCTGTTTGACAGGGATCTCCTACGAGCAGTACTTC.

The CDR3 DNA follows: TGCGCCAGCAGCCGGCGCCCGGGACAGGGGCAGAAAAATGAAAAACTGTTTTTT. Translating it yields CASSRRPGQGQKNEKLFF. The chain couples TRBV5-1 to TRBJ1-4; TRBD1 agrees at 10 bases. Per germline, CDR1 SGHRS and CDR2 YFSETQ. With V trimmed by 4 bases and J by 5 bases, 14 bases remained unmatched. The CDR3 covers 18 residues.

With regard to this clone: The conserved final phenylalanine or tryptophan is absent from the CDR3, which likely points to a read error. This CDR3 reads CASSLTGLNSPLHS. CDR3 DNA: TGTGCCAGCAGCTTAACGGGGCTGAATTCACCCCTCCACTCT. The V call is TRBV7-3, the J call TRBJ1-6, with a possible D match to TRBD1 (5 bases). CDR3 size: 14 residues. The V gene's germline CDR1 is SGHTA and CDR2 FQGTGA. V lost 0 bases and J lost 7, with 7 bases in between.